Each of the 28 T cell receptor beta chains below was sequenced from the same sample in a study of cytomegalovirus exposure and HLA in healthy donors. The PCR was carried out with 60 Vbeta primers and 13 Jbeta primers. TCRdb's table, derived via immunoSEQ multiplex PCR, lists solely in-frame clones and lacks some. The data contain approximately 110,000 clones, 74% of them singletons. Sequencing used PBMCs. These receptors were collected from a man aged 50 to 60 in good health and CMV-seropositive.

The chain is built from TRBV4-2 and TRBJ1-5, with 10 positions matching TRBD1. CDR1 is LGHNA, CDR2 YNFKEQ, per germline. With 4 bases clipped from V and 1 base from J, the junction kept 1 base outside the gene matches. The CDR3 has 15 amino acids. The CDR3 DNA sequence: TGTGCCAGCAGCCCGGACAGGGGGAGCAATCAGCCCCAGCATTTT. This sequence encodes CASSPDRGSNQPQHF.

The V and J genes are TRBV5-1 and TRBJ1-2; the match to TRBD1 covers 8 bases. CDR1 SGHRS and CDR2 YFSETQ come from the germline V gene. CDR3 size: 13 residues. The ends lost 4 bases at V and 8 bases at J; junction bases unmatched: 7. The CDR3 loop reads CASSPTGGEGYTF. CDR3 in DNA: TGCGCCAGCAGCCCAACAGGGGGGGAAGGCTACACCTTC. The whole variable domain, filled in from reference TRBV5-1 and TRBJ1-2, reads KAGVTQTPRYLIKTRGQQVTLSCSPISGHRSVSWYQQTPGQGLQFLFEYFSETQRNKGNFPGRFSGRQFSNSRSEMNVSTLELGDSALYLCASSPTGGEGYTFGSGTRLTVV.

This clone has a handful of counts. The chain employs TRBV7-2 and TRBJ2-6, with D maybe TRBD1 (6 bases). The V end lost 5 bases, the J end lost 10 bases, and 12 bases lay between the germline ends. CDR1 is SGHTA and CDR2 is FQGNSA in the germline V gene. This CDR3 is built from 13 residues. The CDR3 region is CASSPGTWNVLTF. The CDR3, as DNA: TGTGCCAGCAGCCCTGGGACATGGAACGTCCTGACTTTC. The whole variable domain, remainder taken from reference TRBV7-2 and TRBJ2-6, is GAGVSQSPSNKVTEKGKDVELRCDPISGHTALYWYRQSLGQGLEFLIYFQGNSAPDKSGLPSDRFSAERTGGSVSTLTIQRTQQEDSAVYLCASSPGTWNVLTFGAGSRLTVL.

This clone was found once. CDR3 protein: CASSPQIGASDTQYF. The CDR3 DNA is TGTGCCAGCAGCCCCCAAATTGGGGCCTCAGATACGCAGTATTTT. J is TRBJ2-3 and V is TRBV5-4, with D possibly TRBD1 on 5 matching bases. The CDR3 sequence is 15 residues long. V was shortened by 4 bases and J by 4 bases, with 16 bases between the two germline ends. Germline-derived CDR1 and CDR2 are SGHNT and YYREEE (reference sequence).

V and J are TRBV5-1 and TRBJ2-1; 7 bases fit TRBD2. Trimming cost V 0 bases and J 0 bases; bases outside gene matches: 9. There are 18 residues in the CDR3. Germline CDR1 is SGHRS and CDR2 is YFSETQ. The CDR3 region has the DNA TGCGCCAGCAGCTTGGTTAGCGGGCTCAGGAGCTCCTACAATGAGCAGTTCTTC. Protein: CASSLVSGLRSSYNEQFF.

The V and J genes are TRBV7-9 and TRBJ2-3; 9 bases fit TRBD2. The germline V gene has CDR1 SEHNR and CDR2 FQNEAQ (reference sequence). The CDR3 spans 15 residues. The trim removed 5 bases at V and 5 bases at J, leaving 8 bases unmatched. CDR3 sequence (DNA): TGTGCCAGCAGCGCCCGACTAGCGGTAAAAGATACGCAGTATTTT. Translation gives CASSARLAVKDTQYF.

This chain links TRBV5-1 with TRBJ2-2, with 12 bases lining up with TRBD2. CDR1 is SGHRS and CDR2 is YFSETQ in the germline V gene. CDR3 length: 17 amino acids. V dropped 4 bases and J dropped 4; count of bases not matched to a gene: 8. CDR3 DNA: TGCGCCAGCAGCCTGCTGACTAGCGGGAGAAGCACCGGGGAGCTGTTTTTT. This codes for CASSLLTSGRSTGELFF.

This chain joins TRBV5-1 and TRBJ1-2; 10 bases are a match to TRBD1. Trimming removed 0 bases from V and 6 bases from J; junction bases left unmatched: 8. CDR3 length: 16 residues. Germline V lookup: CDR1 SGHRS, CDR2 YFSETQ. DNA of the CDR3: TGCGCCAGCAGCTTGGGCGGTCGGGACAGGGGCGATGGCTACACCTTC. This encodes CASSLGGRDRGDGYTF.

The rearrangement links TRBV6-4 to TRBJ2-5, with TRBD2 matching 10 bases. CDR1 MRHNA and CDR2 SNTAGT come from the germline V gene. The ends lost 2 bases at V and 2 bases at J; junction bases unmatched: 14. This CDR3 is 19 amino acids long. CDR3 sequence: CASSDVLAGDQADQETQYF. The CDR3 bases are TGTGCCAGCAGTGACGTTCTAGCGGGGGACCAAGCTGATCAAGAGACCCAGTACTTC.

V is TRBV4-2 and J is TRBJ2-7; unclear D gene. V lost 0 bases and J 0 bases, leaving 9 bases between the germline ends. The germline V gene encodes CDR1 LGHNA and CDR2 YNFKEQ. This CDR3 region has 15 residues. The CDR3 sequence: CASSQDFFPSYEQYF. CDR3 coding DNA: TGTGCCAGCAGCCAAGACTTCTTCCCCTCCTACGAGCAGTACTTC.

CDR3 nucleotide sequence: TGTGCCAGCAGTTTTGCGGTCTACACTGAAGCTTTCTTT. It codes for CASSFAVYTEAFF. The V gene is TRBV5-6, the J gene TRBJ1-1; D uncertain. Trimming left V 5 bases short and J 3 bases short, with 11 bases between. This CDR3 region has 13 residues. CDR1 and CDR2 from the germline V gene are SGHDT and YYEEEE.

V usage is TRBV28 and J usage is TRBJ1-1; D is possibly TRBD1 (5 bases). This CDR3 region has 15 residues. CDR1 MDHEN and CDR2 SYDVKM come from the germline V gene. The germline V and J ends were trimmed by 3 bases and 4 bases, with 15 bases remaining between them. DNA of the CDR3: TGTGCCAGCAGTTTGGGGGGGATCCGGCGCACTGAAGCTTTCTTT. This encodes CASSLGGIRRTEAFF.

This clone turned up a few times. The V call is TRBV19, the J call TRBJ1-1; D might be TRBD1 (5 bases). CDR3 length equals 14 residues. Trimming stripped 8 bases from V and 2 bases from J, with 15 bases between. Per germline, CDR1 LNHDA and CDR2 SQIVND (reference sequence). CDR3 coding DNA: TGTGCCAGTCTCAAAAGCGGGGACAACACTGAAGCTTTCTTT. Protein: CASLKSGDNTEAFF.

The rearrangement joins TRBV15 to TRBJ2-3; perhaps TRBD1 as D (5 bases). The CDR3 has 16 amino acids. V dropped 4 bases and J dropped 0 bases, with 14 bases sitting between them. The germline V gene has CDR1 LNHNV and CDR2 YYDKDF (reference sequence). The CDR3, as DNA: TGTGCCACCAGCACTACTAACAGGCTAAGCACAGATACGCAGTATTTT. Translated: CATSTTNRLSTDTQYF.

The chain uses TRBV28 and TRBJ1-5, with 7 bases aligning to TRBD1. Germline CDR1 MDHEN, CDR2 SYDVKM. The junction had 11 bases not matched to a gene; V was cut back by 3 bases and J by 3 bases. This CDR3 comprises 17 residues. CDR3 residues: CASSFFMGDSFNQPQHF. Here the CDR3 DNA reads TGTGCCAGCAGTTTTTTTATGGGGGACAGCTTCAATCAGCCCCAGCATTTT.

The chain links TRBV11-2 to TRBJ1-1; D uncertain. The length of the CDR3 is 13 residues. The germline CDR1 and CDR2 sequences are SGHAT and FQNNGV. Trimming pared 2 bases from V and 2 bases from J, leaving 6 bases between. CDR3 sequence reads: CASSLSYNTEAFF. CDR3 nucleotides: TGTGCCAGCAGCTTATCCTACAACACTGAAGCTTTCTTT. The complete variable domain, with remaining parts taken from reference TRBV11-2 and TRBJ1-1, reads EAGVAQSPRYKIIEKRQSVAFWCNPISGHATLYWYQQILGQGPKLLIQFQNNGVVDDSQLPKDRFSAERLKGVDSTLKIQPAKLEDSAVYLCASSLSYNTEAFFGQGTRLTVV.

The chain is built from TRBV5-4 and TRBJ2-2; D perhaps matches TRBD1 (6 bases). The CDR3 is 14 amino acids. Germline CDR1 and CDR2: SGHNT and YYREEE (reference sequence). The V end lost 3 bases, the J end lost 5 bases, and 11 bases lay between the germline ends. The CDR3 DNA reads as TGTGCCAGCAGCTGGGGGCAGGGAACCGGGGAGCTGTTTTTT. As protein: CASSWGQGTGELFF.

V gene TRBV7-6 combines with J gene TRBJ2-5; the D is unclear. CDR3 length: 13 residues. Germline CDR1 SGHVS, CDR2 FNYEAQ. V lost 1 base and J 6 bases, leaving 9 bases between the germline ends. The CDR3 sequence is CASSLESRKTQYF. The CDR3 DNA sequence: TGTGCCAGCAGCTTAGAATCCAGGAAGACCCAGTACTTC.

In nucleotides, the CDR3 is TGCAGCTTCTCACGCGTCCTAATGGATACGCAGTATTTT. Amino acids: CSFSRVLMDTQYF. The V call is TRBV29-1, the J call TRBJ2-3; D is undetermined. CDR3 size: 13 residues. Per germline, CDR1 SQVTM and CDR2 ANQGSEA. Trimming pared 8 bases from V and 6 bases from J, leaving 18 bases between.

The chain employs TRBV7-2 and TRBJ2-7; the D gene is possibly TRBD2 (6 bases). The V gene's germline CDR1 is SGHTA and CDR2 FQGNSA. The CDR3 length is 12 residues. Trimming took 5 bases from V and 6 from J, leaving 11 bases between them. The CDR3 region is CASSRPGGEQYF. DNA of the CDR3: TGTGCCAGCAGCCGCCCCGGGGGCGAGCAGTACTTC.

This chain links TRBV2 with TRBJ1-6; no definite D call. The V gene lost 2 bases and the J gene lost 8 bases, with 13 bases spanning the gap. Germline V gene data show CDR1 as SNHLY and CDR2 as FYNNEI. This CDR3 contains 15 residues. The CDR3, as DNA: TGTGCCAGCAGTGAAAAGGAGGGTCGGGATTCACCCCTCCACTTT. Translating it yields CASSEKEGRDSPLHF. Filled out from reference TRBV2 and TRBJ1-6, the complete variable domain reads EPEVTQTPSHQVTQMGQEVILRCVPISNHLYFYWYRQILGQKVEFLVSFYNNEISEKSEIFDDQFSVERPDGSNFTLKIRSTKLEDSAMYFCASSEKEGRDSPLHFGNGTRLTVT.

This clone came up once. The rearrangement joins TRBV5-4 to TRBJ1-1; D uncertain. From germline, CDR1 is SGHNT and CDR2 YYREEE (reference sequence). The CDR3 runs to 13 residues. V lost 4 bases, J lost 5 bases, and 12 bases lay in between. The CDR3 bases are TGTGCCAGCAGCCTATATGAGGGAACTGAAGCTTTCTTT. It is translated as CASSLYEGTEAFF. The variable domain in full, completed from reference TRBV5-4 and TRBJ1-1, reads ETGVTQSPTHLIKTRGQQVTLRCSSQSGHNTVSWYQQALGQGPQFIFQYYREEENGRGNFPPRFSGLQFPNYSSELNVNALELDDSALYLCASSLYEGTEAFFGQGTRLTVV.

The chain recombines TRBV5-1 with TRBJ2-7; tentatively, D is TRBD1 (6 bases). The CDR3 sequence is 15 residues long. In germline, CDR1 is SGHRS, CDR2 YFSETQ. V lost 1 base to trimming and J lost 0 bases, with 11 bases between them. The CDR3 bases are TGCGCCAGCAGCTTGTATACAGGGAGCTCCTACGAGCAGTACTTC. It codes for CASSLYTGSSYEQYF.

V and J are TRBV30 and TRBJ2-2, with 8 bases matching TRBD1. The junction had 9 bases not matched to a gene; V was cut back by 3 bases and J by 9 bases. The germline V gene has CDR1 GTSNPN and CDR2 SVGIG (reference sequence). CDR3 size: 14 residues. The CDR3: CAWSAGTGGRELFF. CDR3 nucleotides: TGTGCCTGGAGCGCTGGGACAGGCGGAAGGGAGCTGTTTTTT.

The V and J genes are TRBV4-2 and TRBJ2-6; 12 bases match TRBD1. The germline CDR1 and CDR2 sequences are LGHNA and YNFKEQ. This CDR3 is built from 21 residues. J was trimmed by 0 bases and V by 3 bases; bases with no gene match: 12. DNA for the CDR3: TGTGCCAGCAGCCACCCGGGACAGGGGGCCCAGCTTGCCTCTGGGGCCAACGTCCTGACTTTC. It is translated as CASSHPGQGAQLASGANVLTF.

The chain recombines TRBV5-1 with TRBJ2-1; tentative D call: TRBD1 (5 bases). V lost 2 bases and J 0 bases, leaving 12 bases between the germline ends. Per the germline V gene, CDR1 is SGHRS and CDR2 is YFSETQ. The CDR3 sequence is 16 residues long. This chain's CDR3 is CASSFDGAFSYNEQFF. CDR3 bases: TGCGCCAGCAGCTTTGATGGGGCCTTCTCCTACAATGAGCAGTTCTTC. Based on the CDR3 plus reference TRBV5-1 and TRBJ2-1, the full variable domain is KAGVTQTPRYLIKTRGQQVTLSCSPISGHRSVSWYQQTPGQGLQFLFEYFSETQRNKGNFPGRFSGRQFSNSRSEMNVSTLELGDSALYLCASSFDGAFSYNEQFFGPGTRLTVL.

J is TRBJ2-3 and V is TRBV2, with a tentative D call TRBD2 (6 bases). Between the trimmed V and J ends, which lost 9 bases and 5 bases, there was a span of 21 bases. Germline V gene lookup returns CDR1 SNHLY and CDR2 FYNNEI. The CDR3 sequence is 15 residues long. CDR3 protein: CASSPGTGRGDTQYF. For the CDR3, the DNA is TGTGCCAGTAGTCCCGGGACTGGCCGGGGAGATACGCAGTATTTT.

The gene calls are TRBV29-1 and TRBJ2-3, with 10 bases aligning to TRBD2. Trimming removed 4 bases from V and 6 bases from J; junction bases left unmatched: 13. CDR1 and CDR2 (germline): SQVTM, ANQGSEA. The CDR3 extends over 16 amino acids. CDR3 DNA sequence: TGCAGCGTTGTGCTAGCGGGGGCCACAGGTGGGGATACGCAGTATTTT. It translates to CSVVLAGATGGDTQYF.